This entry is about one T cell receptor beta chain. Its antigen is unidentified. This sample was included in a study of cytomegalovirus exposure and HLA in healthy donors. On the study more broadly: A prior analysis found 117 million unique TCR beta sequences from 150 million to 200 million T cells.

At the time of sampling, donors were nominally healthy, though unrecorded immune exposures were likely. Overall study findings and caveats: The authors assumed roughly uniform sequencing depth across donors for presence/absence analyses. Researchers reported in a later analysis that a missense DCLRE1C variant was tied to TCR beta V- and J-gene trimming.

There are 16 residues in the CDR3. The V and J ends lost 3 bases and 3 bases, in that order; junction bases with no gene match: 7. The germline gives CDR1 LGHNA, CDR2 YSLEER. PCR amplification relied on 60 Vbeta primers (plus 13 Jbeta primers). Using immunoSEQ multiplex PCR, the repertoire was profiled, and TCRdb retains in-frame clones only, with some absent. The table records some 71,000 clones, about 80% of them present only once. The receptor comes from a man aged 18-30 years in good health and CMV-seronegative. The sample comprised PBMCs. The chain carries TRBV4-3 and TRBJ1-4, with TRBD1 matching over 7 bases. CDR3 amino acids: CASSQDTGEANEKLFF. The CDR3 DNA reads TGCGCCAGCAGCCAGGACACAGGGGAAGCTAATGAAAAACTGTTTTTT.